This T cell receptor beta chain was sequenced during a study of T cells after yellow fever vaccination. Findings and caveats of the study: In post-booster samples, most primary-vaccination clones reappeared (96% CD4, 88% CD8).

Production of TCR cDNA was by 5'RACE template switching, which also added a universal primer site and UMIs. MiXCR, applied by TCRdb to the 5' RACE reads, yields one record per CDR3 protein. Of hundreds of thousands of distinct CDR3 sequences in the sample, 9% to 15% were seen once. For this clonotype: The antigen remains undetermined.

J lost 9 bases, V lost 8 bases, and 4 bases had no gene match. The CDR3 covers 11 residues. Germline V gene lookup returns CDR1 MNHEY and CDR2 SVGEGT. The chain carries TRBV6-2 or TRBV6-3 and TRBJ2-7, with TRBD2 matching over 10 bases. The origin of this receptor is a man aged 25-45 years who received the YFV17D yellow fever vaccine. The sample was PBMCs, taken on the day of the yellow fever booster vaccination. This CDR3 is CASASGSVQYF. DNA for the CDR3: TGTGCCAGCGCTAGCGGGAGTGTGCAGTACTTC.